These 9 T cell receptor beta chains were sequenced from one sample in a study of T-cell reconstitution after alpha-beta-depleted transplantation in children. Using unique molecular identifiers, the investigators prepared the TCRbeta library. MiXCR, applied by TCRdb to the PCR reads, yields one record per CDR3 protein. The sample shows hundreds of thousands of distinct CDR3 sequences, roughly 17% of them seen only once. The source was PBMCs, mostly from graft donor cells, collected 360 days after TCRalphabeta/CD19-depleted stem cell transplant. The receptors were sampled from a male patient between 2 and 15 years old who had a stem cell transplant for acute lymphoblastic leukemia, so the T cells may come from the graft donor.

The V and J genes are TRBV3-1 and TRBJ2-7; D gene uncertain. The V gene lost 0 bases and the J gene lost 5 bases, with 5 bases spanning the gap. CDR1 and CDR2 (germline): LGHDT, YNNKEL (reference sequence). This CDR3 comprises 12 residues. The DNA of the CDR3 is TGTGCCAGCAGCCAAGATTACCACGAGCAGTACTTC. It yields the protein CASSQDYHEQYF.

This clonotype was seen a handful of times. Written as DNA, the CDR3 is TGTGCCAGCAGACCAGGTGGGGGGTTCTCACCCCTCCACTTT. Residues: CASRPGGGFSPLHF. The chain joins TRBV6-4 to TRBJ1-6, with TRBD1 as a possible D gene (5 bases). This CDR3 has 14 amino acids. Germline V gene lookup returns CDR1 MRHNA and CDR2 SNTAGT. V lost 6 bases, J lost 10 bases, and 16 bases lay in between.

This clonotype has at least ten counts. The V gene is TRBV5-6, the J gene TRBJ2-3; TRBD2 might be the D (6 bases). V gave up 2 bases and J gave up 4 bases, with 8 bases separating them. Germline values: CDR1 SGHDT, CDR2 YYEEEE. This CDR3 has 13 residues. The CDR3 spells CASSLGGPDTQYF. In DNA form, the CDR3 reads TGTGCCAGCAGCTTAGGAGGGCCAGATACGCAGTATTTT.

This sequence joins TRBV11-2 and TRBJ2-3; D is ambiguous. CDR3 length: 15 amino acids. CDR1 and CDR2 (germline): SGHAT, FQNNGV. V shed 1 base and J shed 0 bases, with 8 bases lying between them. The CDR3 reads CASSLGSASTDTQYF. The CDR3 bases are TGTGCCAGCAGCTTAGGGAGCGCTAGCACAGATACGCAGTATTTT.

V gene TRBV18 combines with J gene TRBJ2-7; unclear D gene. Germline loops: CDR1 KGHSH, CDR2 LQKENI. The CDR3 spans 12 residues. Trimming cost V 3 bases and J 2 bases, with 5 bases left between them. The CDR3 spells CASSPSTYEQYF. For the CDR3, the DNA is TGTGCCAGCTCACCTTCAACCTACGAGCAGTACTTC.

This clonotype appeared many times. V and J are TRBV7-3 and TRBJ2-3; D assignment may be TRBD1 or TRBD2 (5 bases each). Germline V CDR1 and CDR2: SGHTA, FQGTGA. Trimming took off 5 bases at V and 2 bases at J, with 8 bases between the two ends. CDR3 length: 13 residues. The CDR3 reads CASSRDHTDTQYF. CDR3 DNA sequence: TGTGCCAGCAGCCGGGACCACACAGATACGCAGTATTTT.

As for this clonotype: A much larger clone differs by one base, so this may be a read error. CDR3 region: CAGSFFDGEQFF. The CDR3 nucleotides read TGTGCCGGCAGCTTCTTCGATGGTGAGCAGTTCTTC. V and J are TRBV5-5 and TRBJ2-1; D unclear. Germline CDR1 and CDR2: SGHKS and YYEKEE (reference sequence). The CDR3 is made up of 12 amino acids. Full variable domain (outside the CDR3, taken from reference TRBV5-5 and TRBJ2-1): DAGVTQSPTHLIKTRGQQVTLRCSPISGHKSVSWYQQVLGQGPQFIFQYYEKEERGRGNFPDRFSARQFPNYSSELNVNALLLGDSALYLCAGSFFDGEQFFGPGTRLTVL.

The table lists this clonotype with a few counts. The J gene is TRBJ1-2, the V gene TRBV28, with 10 positions matching TRBD1. Germline V gives CDR1 MDHEN, CDR2 SYDVKM. With 6 bases clipped from V and 4 bases from J, the junction kept 8 bases outside the gene matches. The CDR3 is 15 residues long. The CDR3 bases are TGTGCCAGCAGACCCCCTTGGACAGGGGGCTATGGCTACACCTTC. This gives the protein CASRPPWTGGYGYTF.

This clonotype was picked up a small number of times. The J gene is TRBJ2-7, the V gene TRBV7-8; 7 nucleotides match TRBD2. The CDR3 has 13 residues. The V segment lost 6 bases and the J segment 2 bases; nucleotides outside the gene matches: 4. The germline V gene has CDR1 SGHVS and CDR2 FQNEAQ. Here the CDR3 DNA reads TGTGCCAGCAGGAGTGGGAGGGCCTACGAGCAGTACTTC. Translation gives CASRSGRAYEQYF.